This is a list of T cell receptor beta chains from one sample in a study of response to subunit inactivated influenza vaccine. TCRdb re-called the RT-PCR reads with MiXCR, one entry per CDR3 protein. The repertoire consists of hundreds of thousands of distinct CDR3 sequences, with around 16% occurring once and the leading ten covering roughly 11%. The sequences come from PBMCs from blood, collected 11 to 12 days after vaccination. The origin of the receptors is a man between 50 and 59 years old who received an inactivated influenza vaccine. CDR3s include the opening cysteine and the closing phenylalanine or tryptophan. D genes are given only for firm matches. The size of a clone is reported for some rows only, either as once, few or many, or as a class for expanded clones.

>NA|NA|TRBV20-1|TRBJ2-3
TGCAGTGCTAGAGAAGGTAGCGCAAGCACAGATACGCAGTATTTT
CSAREGSASTDTQYF
>TRBD1|NA|TRBV5-1|TRBJ2-2
TGCGCCAGCAGCACTCAGGGGGAGAACGGGGAGCTGTTTTTT
CASSTQGENGELFF
>NA|few|TRBV18|TRBJ2-1
TGTGCCAGCCGGAGTCGGGGTGAGCAGTTCTTC
CASRSRGEQFF
>TRBD1|few|TRBV4-2|TRBJ2-2
TGTGCCAGCAGCCAAGATGGACAGGTCGCCGGGGAGCTGTTTTTT
CASSQDGQVAGELFF
>TRBD2|NA|TRBV28|TRBJ2-2
TGTGCCAGCAGTGTATCGGGAGGGTGGCGGACCGACACCGGGGAGCTGTTTTTT
CASSVSGGWRTDTGELFF
>NA|few|TRBV15|TRBJ2-3
TGTGCCACCAGCAGTGGCGGATTTAGGGGCACAGATACGCAGTATTTT
CATSSGGFRGTDTQYF
>NA|few|TRBV24-1|TRBJ2-4
TGTGCCACCAGTGATTTGGAAACCACCAAAAACATTCAGTACTTC
CATSDLETTKNIQYF
>NA|NA|TRBV6-2/TRBV6-3|TRBJ2-2
TGTGCCAGCAGTTATGTCACCGGGGAGCTGTTTTTT
CASSYVTGELFF
>TRBD2|many|TRBV28|TRBJ2-4
TGTGCCAGCAGCCAAGGCACTAGCGGGACGGGGTACATTCAGTACTTC
CASSQGTSGTGYIQYF
>NA|few|TRBV6-5|TRBJ2-1
TGTGCCAGCAGTTACTCGACAAGGGGGATAAATGAGCAGTTCTTC
CASSYSTRGINEQFF
>TRBD1|NA|TRBV28|TRBJ2-7
TGTGCCAGCAGTTCCCGGGACAGGGTCGCCTACGAGCAGTACTTC
CASSSRDRVAYEQYF
>TRBD1|NA|TRBV29-1|TRBJ2-5
TGCAGCGTTGAAACACAGGGGTTCCAAGAGACCCAGTACTTC
CSVETQGFQETQYF
>NA|few|TRBV29-1|TRBJ2-3
TGCAGCGTGGGGGGGCCTACAACTAGCACAGATACGCAGTATTTT
CSVGGPTTSTDTQYF
>TRBD1|many|TRBV18|TRBJ1-1
TGTGCCAGCAGTAGGACAGGGGTCACTGAAGCTTTCTTT
CASSRTGVTEAFF
>TRBD1|NA|TRBV20-1|TRBJ2-3
TGCAGTGCGCCTACAGGGGTGGGCACAGATACGCAGTATTTT
CSAPTGVGTDTQYF
>TRBD1|few|TRBV7-2|TRBJ1-4
TGTGCCAGCAGCTTGGTGAACAGGGGGGAAAAACTGTTTTTT
CASSLVNRGEKLFF
>TRBD1|NA|TRBV20-1|TRBJ1-1
TGCAGTGCCACCGACAGGGGGCGAATGAACACTGAAGCTTTCTTT
CSATDRGRMNTEAFF
>NA|NA|TRBV5-6|TRBJ1-2
TGTGCCAGCAGCTCAAGTGAGGGATTCCGCTATGGCTACACCTTC
CASSSSEGFRYGYTF
>TRBD2|few|TRBV27|TRBJ2-2
TGTGCCAGCAGTTTAACCTGGACTAGCGGGCTGGAGAACACCGGGGAGCTGTTTTTT
CASSLTWTSGLENTGELFF
>TRBD2|few|TRBV28|TRBJ2-1
TGTGCCAGCAGCCTCTCTGGACTAGCGGGGGACAATGAGCAGTTCTTC
CASSLSGLAGDNEQFF
>NA|many|TRBV15|TRBJ1-6
TGTGCCACCAGCAGAGATACTCGTTCACCCCTCCACTTT
CATSRDTRSPLHF
>NA|many|TRBV7-6|TRBJ2-2
TGTGCCAGCACCCCTTGGGCGGACACCGGGGAGCTGTTTTTT
CASTPWADTGELFF